This is a list of T cell receptor beta chains from one sample in a study of blood T cells in healthy people across ages. From the 5' RACE reads, TCRdb called clonotypes with MiXCR, one entry per CDR3 protein. Of roughly 680,000 distinct CDR3 sequences in the sample, about 51% were seen once. Sequenced input: blood. These receptors all stem from a woman aged 80 or over in good health. Both conserved end residues are part of each CDR3. The D gene is left open where the match is weak. Clone size appears in some rows only: once, few, many, or a class for an expanded clone.

TRBV2	NA	TRBJ2-7	few	CASSVDSTYNEQYF	TGTGCCAGCAGTGTGGACAGCACCTACAATGAGCAGTACTTC
TRBV27	TRBD2	TRBJ2-7	few	CASSLSALAGGLEQYF	TGTGCCAGCAGTTTATCGGCCCTAGCGGGAGGACTCGAGCAGTACTTC
TRBV12-3/TRBV12-4	NA	TRBJ2-1	NA	CASSFSQAYNGQFF	TGTGCCAGCAGTTTTTCCCAGGCCTACAATGGGCAGTTCTTC
TRBV5-1	NA	TRBJ1-3	NA	CASSSQAGHISGNTIYF	TGCGCCAGCAGCTCACAAGCGGGACATATCTCTGGAAACACCATATATTTT
TRBV5-6	NA	TRBJ1-2	NA	CASSPPASGANYGYTF	TGTGCCAGCAGCCCCCCTGCCAGCGGCGCTAACTATGGCTACACCTTC
TRBV6-6	NA	TRBJ2-1	NA	CASSDGAREEQFF	TGTGCCAGCAGTGACGGAGCCAGGGAGGAGCAGTTCTTC
TRBV20-1	NA	TRBJ1-1	many	CSASVQGIEAFF	TGCAGTGCGAGCGTACAGGGTATTGAAGCTTTCTTT
TRBV2	NA	TRBJ2-5	few	CASTLGGQSYPQYF	TGTGCCAGCACTTTGGGGGGACAGTCTTATCCCCAGTACTTC
TRBV6-5	NA	TRBJ1-1	NA	CASSYSGPGTEAFF	TGTGCCAGCAGTTACTCGGGACCGGGCACTGAAGCTTTCTTT
TRBV7-9	TRBD1	TRBJ1-5	few	CASSSLRGGQTNQPQHF	TGTGCCAGCAGCTCCCTCCGCGGGGGACAGACCAATCAGCCCCAGCATTTT
TRBV28	TRBD1	TRBJ2-3	NA	CASKTGAQGDTQYF	TGTGCCAGCAAGACAGGGGCCCAGGGGGATACGCAGTATTTT
TRBV7-9	TRBD1	TRBJ2-7	few	CASSFPGTEYNEQYF	TGTGCCAGCAGCTTCCCCGGGACAGAATACAACGAGCAGTACTTC
TRBV10-3	NA	TRBJ1-4	NA	CAIRGALVFF	TGTGCCATCAGGGGGGCCCTTGTGTTTTTT
TRBV4-3	TRBD2	TRBJ2-1	NA	CASSPRLSGGFDNEQFF	TGCGCCAGCAGCCCCCGACTTAGCGGGGGATTTGACAATGAGCAGTTCTTC
TRBV7-3	TRBD1	TRBJ2-7	NA	CASSFTPGQSPYEQYF	TGTGCCAGCAGCTTTACTCCGGGACAGTCCCCCTACGAGCAGTACTTC
TRBV5-1	TRBD2	TRBJ2-1	NA	CANSPPASGGLIEQFF	TGCGCCAACAGCCCCCCCGCTAGCGGGGGTCTCATTGAGCAGTTCTTC
TRBV27	TRBD2	TRBJ2-7	once	CASSALAGIYEQYF	TGTGCCAGCAGTGCACTAGCGGGGATCTACGAGCAGTACTTC
TRBV24-1	NA	TRBJ2-5	NA	CTTSDPDEVRETQYF	TGTACCACCAGTGATCCAGACGAGGTGCGCGAGACCCAGTACTTC
TRBV7-2	NA	TRBJ1-5	few	CASSLLGGNQPQHF	TGTGCCAGCAGCTTACTCGGCGGGAACCAGCCCCAGCATTTT
TRBV12-3/TRBV12-4	TRBD1	TRBJ2-4	many	CASSRTGGSDIQYF	TGTGCCAGCAGTAGGACAGGAGGTTCGGACATTCAGTACTTC
TRBV4-1	TRBD2	TRBJ2-5	NA	CANSQEAGTSQETQYF	TGCGCCAACAGCCAAGAAGCCGGGACTAGCCAGGAGACCCAGTACTTC
TRBV4-1	NA	TRBJ1-6	NA	CASSPRQASWDSPLHF	TGCGCCAGCAGCCCCCGACAGGCTAGTTGGGATTCACCCCTCCACTTT
TRBV29-1	NA	TRBJ2-7	NA	CSVLTGIEQYF	TGCAGCGTTCTCACAGGTATCGAGCAGTACTTC
TRBV4-3	NA	TRBJ1-4	NA	CASSQDGPGHNEKLFF	TGCGCCAGCAGCCAAGACGGTCCCGGACATAATGAAAAACTGTTTTTT
TRBV7-2	NA	TRBJ1-5	NA	CASSLKGGNQPQHF	TGTGCCAGCAGCTTAAAGGGAGGAAATCAGCCCCAGCATTTT
TRBV4-1	TRBD2	TRBJ2-1	once	CASSQVAGGVNNEQFF	TGCGCCAGCAGCCAGGTGGCGGGAGGGGTCAACAATGAGCAGTTCTTC
TRBV9	NA	TRBJ2-1	once	CASSPPVVFSRRNNEQFF	TGTGCCAGCAGCCCGCCCGTAGTGTTCTCGAGGCGGAACAATGAGCAGTTCTTC
TRBV10-3	NA	TRBJ2-1	NA	CAISSPRVSYNEQFF	TGTGCCATCAGCTCACCTCGGGTCTCCTACAATGAGCAGTTCTTC
TRBV20-1	NA	TRBJ1-2	NA	CSVSGGTNYGYTF	TGCAGTGTCAGCGGCGGCACGAACTATGGCTACACCTTC
TRBV6-2/TRBV6-3	TRBD1	TRBJ2-1	NA	CASGDSSYNEQFF	TGTGCCAGCGGGGACAGCTCCTACAATGAGCAGTTCTTC
TRBV5-1	TRBD1	TRBJ2-7	NA	CASSGGTGGSYEQYF	TGCGCCAGCAGCGGAGGGACAGGGGGCTCCTACGAGCAGTACTTC